The present TCR beta chain was sequenced within a study of T cell responses to AZD1222 COVID-19 vaccine. The germline gives CDR1 MDHEN, CDR2 SYDVKM. Trimming took 5 bases from V and 3 from J, leaving 16 bases between them. The CDR3 covers 15 residues. Libraries were prepared by immunoSEQ multiplex PCR; TCRdb keeps only in-frame clonotypes and omits some of them. The sample includes 140,000 to 150,000 clones, roughly 92% of them seen just once. The source was peripheral blood, collected on day 0 of AZD1222 vaccination. The V call is TRBV28, the J call TRBJ1-2; possibly TRBD1 for D (5 bases). This TCR was sampled from an adult in good health. The CDR3 DNA reads as TGTGCCAGCAGTCCAACACCACAGGAGTACTATGGCTACACCTTC. Translation: CASSPTPQEYYGYTF.